The sequence of this T cell receptor (beta chain) was determined in a study of OX40 agonist ivuxolimab in advanced cancers. Profiling relied on immunoSEQ multiplex PCR, and the TCRdb table lists in-frame clones only, not all of them. The sample consists of about 31,000 clones, 90% to 95% of them appearing once. Germline V gene data show CDR1 as MNHEY and CDR2 as SMNVEV (reference sequence). V was clipped by 1 base and J by 3 bases, with 8 bases between them. This CDR3 is 14 amino acids long. The source material was CD4+ or CD8+ T cells sorted from blood, sampled in a trial of the OX40 agonist ivuxolimab. This receptor was identified in an adult with an advanced solid tumor such as melanoma, head and neck, liver or kidney cancer. The rearrangement joins TRBV27 to TRBJ2-3, with D perhaps TRBD2 (5 bases). The CDR3 bases are TGTGCCAGCAGTTTATATGAGGGTACAGATACGCAGTATTTT. Translated, it gives CASSLYEGTDTQYF.